The following is a T cell receptor (beta chain) sequence with its context. This clone was detected once. Its binding antigen is unknown. Qualities for individual bases were not recorded, and no much larger clone is one base off. The immunoSEQ Assay, a bias-controlled multiplex PCR, was used to amplify TCRbeta CDR3 regions from genomic DNA. The authors' pipeline ran thus. Within the assay, amplification of reference gene primers was used to estimate how many nucleated cells each sample contained. To quantify the absolute abundance of each unique TCRbeta CDR3 rearrangement, sequence reads were collapsed and filtered. Productive Simpson clonality was computed per sample as the square root of Simpson's diversity index over productive rearrangements. TCRdb's version of the immuneACCESS table is confined to in-frame rearrangements and falls short of the full clone set. An unresolved V gene accounts for under half of the shortfall where checked; the remainder is of unknown origin. V and J calls and clone size are those listed in that table; D and trimming were worked out from the DNA. In all, the sample holds some 170,000 clones, and 60% to 80% of those were seen once. Of the sample, approximately 15% is held by the ten largest clones.

Participants in the prospective study were aged 18 to 89 years, lived in over 20 United States geographic areas, and enrolled through a virtual design. Cohort assignment in the prospective study relied on participant-reported clinical history from a screening survey and a study questionnaire. Recovered participants in ImmuneRACE Cohort 3 were defined as having two consecutive negative NP/OP PCR tests, clearance from a healthcare professional, or resolution of symptoms. In the prospective study, whole blood, serum and a nasopharyngeal or oropharyngeal swab were collected from each participant by mobile phlebotomists. Additional blood draws and questionnaires over an approximately two-month period could optionally be provided by prospective study participants. Before DNA extraction, prospective study blood samples were shipped either frozen or at room temperature. From the cysteine through the phenylalanine, the CDR3 covers 16 amino acids. Only the CDR3 part of the read is kept: 48 bases, read in frame from the first base. CDR1 and CDR2, looked up from the germline V gene, are MNHEY and SVGAGI. After removal of 2 bases from V and 1 base from J, the junction retains 6 bases not matched to a gene.

This sample was included in a study of blood T cell repertoires in COVID-19 (dated by TCRdb to 2018 to 2020). About the study as a whole: Samples covering the acute and convalescent phases of COVID-19 were provided by collaborators in the United States, Italy and Spain. The material from the prospective study consisted of cDNA or gDNA derived from T cells, B-cell-depleted T cells, or PBMCs. Deeply sampled blood TCRbeta repertoires from subjects exposed to, actively infected with, or recovered from COVID-19 were included in the dataset. The repertoires were released in a freely available public database intended as a resource for research on the immune response to SARS-CoV-2. Samples were obtained from the ongoing ImmuneRACE study (first 160 participants) and from 1,254 subjects provided by 6 global collaborators. The sample metadata nearly always contained a de-identified subject ID, COVID-19 status, age in years and sex. Where HLA class I and class II types were available, the types were taken from metadata supplied by the sample provider, not from assay-based typing.

Paper-wide results and their limitations: The quantity of clinical and demographic metadata differed by source and by participant and was supplied without curation.

The rearranged chain carries TRBV6-5 and TRBJ2-3; the central 7 bases match TRBD1. What was sequenced was PBMCs or T cells enriched from blood (not recorded which). This TCR derives from a woman between 50 and 59 years old who had recovered from COVID-19. The nucleotide sequence reads as follows: TGTGCCAGCAGTTACACCCCCGGACAGGGCACAGATACGCAGTATTTT. Translated, it gives CASSYTPGQGTDTQYF.